This T cell receptor (beta chain) was sequenced during a study of vaccination and CD4 T cells after COVID-19. As for the study in general: Blood was drawn a median around 71 days post second dose, range 14 to 241. In the control cultures, a CEFX pool, an HIV-1 Nef pool, or no peptide was supplied.

An Oncomine TCR Beta short-read assay was used to sequence the DNA from cultured CD4+ T cells. Each CDR3 protein gets one entry after TCRdb re-called the PCR reads with MiXCR. The table shows 15,000 or so distinct CDR3 sequences, with approximately 55% occurring only once. General study results and limits: Convalescent patients' clones that were vaccine-specific were spike mono-reactive in 304 of 307 cases. Convalescent patients saw a median about 85% of their reactive clones show up only after vaccination.

The germline V gene has CDR1 KGHSH and CDR2 LQKENI. V was cut by 2 bases and J by 4 bases, with 9 bases left in between. The CDR3 runs 13 residues. Treatment indicated: roughly 10-day PBMC culture with coronavirus spike peptide pools or control peptides (ViraFEST assay). As concerns this clonotype: The antigen is unknown.

Source: CD4+ T cells from blood, cultured in vitro, taken before SARS-CoV-2 vaccination. The rearrangement links TRBV18 to TRBJ2-7, with D possibly being TRBD2 (6 bases). The receptor was isolated from a human donor who had recovered from COVID-19. The CDR3 protein is CASSPWGRYEQYF. Written as DNA, the CDR3 is TGTGCCAGCTCACCATGGGGGAGGTACGAGCAGTACTTC. The full variable domain, in which reference TRBV18 and TRBJ2-7 provide the parts outside the CDR3, is NAGVMQNPRHLVRRRGQEARLRCSPMKGHSHVYWYRQLPEEGLKFMVYLQKENIIDESGMPKERFSAEFPKEGPSILRIQQVVRGDSAAYFCASSPWGRYEQYFGPGTRLTVT.